A selection of T cell receptor beta chains follows, all from one sample in a study of spatial heterogeneity in lung cancer. TCRdb itself ran the 5' RACE reads through MiXCR, one entry per CDR3 protein. The sample shows over 45,000 distinct CDR3 sequences, about 5.8% of them seen only once. Sequencing was performed on PBMCs, taken at surgery. The receptor source for this set is a male donor with early-stage non-small cell lung cancer. The CDR3 runs from the conserved cysteine through the conserved F or W. The order of the fields is D gene, J gene, clone size, V gene, CDR3 DNA, CDR3 protein. D genes are given only for firm matches. Some rows mark clone size as missing; the rest say once, few, many or name a class of expanded clone.

d_gene: -
j_gene: TRBJ2-1
abundance: many
v_gene: TRBV29-1
CDR3nt: TGCAGCGCCAATGGTCTCCCACAGATAAACTCCTACAATGAGCAGTTCTTC
CDR3aa: CSANGLPQINSYNEQFF

d_gene: TRBD1
j_gene: TRBJ1-5
abundance: -
v_gene: TRBV6-1
CDR3nt: TGTGCCAGCAGTGAACCACAGGGGGCCGGGCAGCCCCAGCATTTT
CDR3aa: CASSEPQGAGQPQHF

d_gene: TRBD2
j_gene: TRBJ2-1
abundance: many
v_gene: TRBV5-1
CDR3nt: TGCGCCAGCTCGGAGGGAGGGTGGGGCAATGAGCAGTTCTTC
CDR3aa: CASSEGGWGNEQFF

d_gene: -
j_gene: TRBJ1-5
abundance: many
v_gene: TRBV5-1
CDR3nt: TGCGCCAGCAGCTTGGACAGGGAAGGGGGACAGCCCCAGCATTTT
CDR3aa: CASSLDREGGQPQHF

d_gene: TRBD1
j_gene: TRBJ2-1
abundance: many
v_gene: TRBV7-2
CDR3nt: TGTGCCAGCAGCCGGACAGGACTGACCTACAATGAGCAGTTCTTC
CDR3aa: CASSRTGLTYNEQFF

d_gene: -
j_gene: TRBJ2-3
abundance: many
v_gene: TRBV28
CDR3nt: TGTGCCAGCAGTTTTCACGGAGGCAAGGGGCAGGAGCTCCCAGATACGCAGTATTTT
CDR3aa: CASSFHGGKGQELPDTQYF

d_gene: TRBD1
j_gene: TRBJ2-2
abundance: many
v_gene: TRBV7-2
CDR3nt: TGTGCCAGCAGCTTTGTACAGGGGGCGACCGGGGAGCTGTTTTTT
CDR3aa: CASSFVQGATGELFF

d_gene: -
j_gene: TRBJ1-1
abundance: many
v_gene: TRBV10-3
CDR3nt: TGTGCCATCAGTGAGTCGACAGGCACTGAAGCTTTCTTT
CDR3aa: CAISESTGTEAFF

d_gene: -
j_gene: TRBJ2-5
abundance: many
v_gene: TRBV7-2
CDR3nt: TGTGCCAGCAGCTTAGACCCCCCCGGAGGAGCGGACTACCAAGAGACCCAGTACTTC
CDR3aa: CASSLDPPGGADYQETQYF

d_gene: -
j_gene: TRBJ2-1
abundance: many
v_gene: TRBV19
CDR3nt: TGTGCCAGTAGTGCGACTATTATATACAATGAGCAGTTCTTC
CDR3aa: CASSATIIYNEQFF

d_gene: -
j_gene: TRBJ2-2
abundance: many
v_gene: TRBV9
CDR3nt: TGTGCCAGCAGCGTAGGTCAGGGAGCCGGGGAGCTGTTTTTT
CDR3aa: CASSVGQGAGELFF

d_gene: TRBD2
j_gene: TRBJ2-3
abundance: many
v_gene: TRBV4-1
CDR3nt: TGCGCCAGCAGCCAAGAGGCTAGCGGGAGAGTGTGGGATACGCAGTATTTT
CDR3aa: CASSQEASGRVWDTQYF

d_gene: -
j_gene: TRBJ1-1
abundance: -
v_gene: TRBV7-2
CDR3nt: TGTGCCAGCAGCTTAGTTCGCGTGAACACTGAAGCTTTCTTT
CDR3aa: CASSLVRVNTEAFF

d_gene: -
j_gene: TRBJ2-7
abundance: many
v_gene: TRBV30
CDR3nt: TGTGCCTGGTCGAAGGGAAACGAGCAGTACTTC
CDR3aa: CAWSKGNEQYF

d_gene: TRBD2
j_gene: TRBJ2-7
abundance: many
v_gene: TRBV20-1
CDR3nt: TGCAGTGTACCGATAGGAGCGGGAGGTGGGGAGCAGTACTTC
CDR3aa: CSVPIGAGGGEQYF

d_gene: -
j_gene: TRBJ2-1
abundance: few
v_gene: TRBV5-1
CDR3nt: TGCGCCAGCAGCCCGGACTCGTCCCATGAGCAGTTCTTC
CDR3aa: CASSPDSSHEQFF

d_gene: TRBD1
j_gene: TRBJ2-2
abundance: many
v_gene: TRBV12-3/TRBV12-4
CDR3nt: TGTGCCAGCAGTGGGACAGGGTACACCGGGGAGCTGTTTTTT
CDR3aa: CASSGTGYTGELFF

d_gene: -
j_gene: TRBJ2-5
abundance: many
v_gene: TRBV28
CDR3nt: TGTGCCAGCAGTTTAGGAGGCAGCCAAGAGACCCAGTACTTC
CDR3aa: CASSLGGSQETQYF

d_gene: TRBD2
j_gene: TRBJ2-5
abundance: few
v_gene: TRBV5-1
CDR3nt: TGCGCCAGCAGCTTAGCAAGCGGGAGGGGAGGCGAGACCCAGTACTTC
CDR3aa: CASSLASGRGGETQYF

d_gene: TRBD2
j_gene: TRBJ2-7
abundance: many
v_gene: TRBV12-3/TRBV12-4
CDR3nt: TGTGCCAGCAGTTCCGTAGGACTAGACGAGCAGTACTTC
CDR3aa: CASSSVGLDEQYF

d_gene: -
j_gene: TRBJ2-3
abundance: many
v_gene: TRBV19
CDR3nt: TGTGCCAGTAGTAGCGGTCCAAGCACAGATACGCAGTATTTT
CDR3aa: CASSSGPSTDTQYF

d_gene: -
j_gene: TRBJ2-3
abundance: medium-sized
v_gene: TRBV29-1
CDR3nt: TGCAGCGTTGAGACGGGGGCAGATACGCAGTATTTT
CDR3aa: CSVETGADTQYF

d_gene: TRBD2
j_gene: TRBJ2-1
abundance: many
v_gene: TRBV24-1
CDR3nt: TGTGCCACCAGTGATCAGCGGGGGGCCTACAATGAGCAGTTCTTC
CDR3aa: CATSDQRGAYNEQFF

d_gene: -
j_gene: TRBJ2-3
abundance: many
v_gene: TRBV4-3
CDR3nt: TGCGCCAGCAGCCAAGACGGGGGGCCCTCCACAGATACGCAGTATTTT
CDR3aa: CASSQDGGPSTDTQYF

d_gene: -
j_gene: TRBJ2-5
abundance: many
v_gene: TRBV23-1
CDR3nt: TGCGCCAGCAGTCAATTTAGCATTCAGGGGACCCAGTACTTC
CDR3aa: CASSQFSIQGTQYF

d_gene: TRBD2
j_gene: TRBJ2-2
abundance: many
v_gene: TRBV27
CDR3nt: TGTGCCAGCAGTTTAATAGCGGGACCGAGGGGCGGCGGGGAGCTGTTTTTT
CDR3aa: CASSLIAGPRGGGELFF

d_gene: TRBD2
j_gene: TRBJ2-7
abundance: few
v_gene: TRBV20-1
CDR3nt: TGCAGTGCTAAGTTAACGGGAGGGCCATCCTACGAGCAGTACTTC
CDR3aa: CSAKLTGGPSYEQYF

d_gene: TRBD2
j_gene: TRBJ2-7
abundance: many
v_gene: TRBV2
CDR3nt: TGTGCCAGCAGTCAGCTTGGACTAGCGGGAGTACCCCTCCAGTACTTC
CDR3aa: CASSQLGLAGVPLQYF

d_gene: -
j_gene: TRBJ2-5
abundance: few
v_gene: TRBV7-2
CDR3nt: TGTGCCAGCAGCTTACAGGGAACCCAAGAGACCCAGTACTTC
CDR3aa: CASSLQGTQETQYF

d_gene: TRBD2
j_gene: TRBJ2-1
abundance: many
v_gene: TRBV12-3/TRBV12-4
CDR3nt: TGTGCCAGCAGCCTCGGCCCAGCGGGGTACAATGAGCAGTTCTTC
CDR3aa: CASSLGPAGYNEQFF

d_gene: TRBD1
j_gene: TRBJ2-4
abundance: many
v_gene: TRBV2
CDR3nt: TGTGCCAGCAGTCCAGGGGGCGCGGGCAAAAACATTCAGTACTTC
CDR3aa: CASSPGGAGKNIQYF

d_gene: -
j_gene: TRBJ2-3
abundance: many
v_gene: TRBV10-3
CDR3nt: TGTGCCATCACAGGGGCTGTAGCAGATACGCAGTATTTT
CDR3aa: CAITGAVADTQYF

d_gene: -
j_gene: TRBJ2-1
abundance: many
v_gene: TRBV7-9
CDR3nt: TGTGCCAGCAGCTATGCGACTAATGAGCAGTTCTTC
CDR3aa: CASSYATNEQFF

d_gene: TRBD2
j_gene: TRBJ2-3
abundance: many
v_gene: TRBV6-5
CDR3nt: TGTGCCAGCAGTTACCACCCGCAACTAGCGGGAAGCTCAGATACGCAGTATTTT
CDR3aa: CASSYHPQLAGSSDTQYF

d_gene: -
j_gene: TRBJ1-5
abundance: many
v_gene: TRBV20-1
CDR3nt: TGCAGTGCTAGAGATCCGGGATCTGGGGACCAGCCCCAGCATTTT
CDR3aa: CSARDPGSGDQPQHF